These T cell receptor beta chains were read from a single sample in a study of radiotherapy plus CTLA-4 blockade in lung cancer. Profiling relied on immunoSEQ multiplex PCR, and the TCRdb table lists in-frame clones only, not all of them. The sample yields 23,000 or so clones, 73% seen once. This material consisted of peripheral blood, taken from a patient treated with radiotherapy plus ipilimumab. These receptors were collected from a human donor with non-small cell lung cancer who had stable disease on radiotherapy plus ipilimumab. The CDR3 runs from the conserved cysteine through the conserved F or W. D genes are given only for firm matches. Part of the rows lack a size; the others show once, few, many or a class for expanded clones.

V gene	J gene	D gene	clone size	CDR3 protein	CDR3 DNA
TRBV2	TRBJ2-2	.	.	CASSASGLAGELFF	TGTGCCAGCAGTGCTTCTGGGCTGGCCGGGGAGCTGTTTTTT
TRBV30	TRBJ2-5	.	.	CAWSVRPGETQYF	TGTGCCTGGAGTGTACGTCCAGGGGAGACCCAGTACTTC
TRBV19	TRBJ2-3	TRBD1	medium-sized	CASRRQGTTDTQYF	TGTGCCAGTAGAAGACAGGGTACCACAGATACGCAGTATTTT
TRBV7-2	TRBJ2-2	.	.	CASSWDIDTGELFF	TGTGCCAGCAGCTGGGACATAGACACCGGGGAGCTGTTTTTT
TRBV21-1	TRBJ1-4	.	.	CASSKGGKLFF	TGTGCCAGCAGCAAGGGGGGAAAACTGTTTTTT
TRBV18	TRBJ2-1	.	.	CASSRFGTIDEQFF	TGTGCCAGCTCACGCTTTGGGACCATCGATGAGCAGTTCTTC
TRBV7-2	TRBJ1-5	.	.	CASSEYRAEKPQHF	TGTGCCAGCAGCGAGTACCGGGCCGAAAAGCCCCAGCATTTT
TRBV15	TRBJ2-1	.	.	CATSRGERVIRDNEQFF	TGTGCCACCAGCAGAGGGGAACGCGTAATTAGGGACAATGAGCAGTTCTTC
TRBV30	TRBJ1-5	TRBD1	once	CAWSVTGTAQHF	TGTGCCTGGAGCGTTACTGGGACAGCCCAGCATTTT
TRBV27	TRBJ2-7	TRBD1	few	CASKSLGRTGQGYEQYF	TGTGCCAGCAAATCCCTAGGAAGGACAGGCCAGGGCTACGAGCAGTACTTC
TRBV6-5	TRBJ2-5	TRBD2	.	CASSYSAGGPGETQYF	TGTGCCAGCAGTTACTCTGCGGGAGGGCCGGGAGAGACCCAGTACTTC
TRBV6-1	TRBJ1-2	.	.	CASSPDTANYGYTF	TGTGCCAGCAGCCCGGACACAGCTAACTATGGCTACACCTTC
TRBV7-3	TRBJ2-7	.	.	CASSSSSSGGEAQYF	TGTGCCAGCAGCTCCAGTTCATCAGGGGGGGAGGCGCAGTACTTC
TRBV21-1	TRBJ2-1	.	once	CASSKTFLKREGLNEQFF	TGTGCCAGCAGCAAAACATTCCTTAAGCGGGAGGGCCTGAATGAGCAGTTCTTC
TRBV9	TRBJ2-3	TRBD1	.	CASSEEGTGADTQYF	TGTGCCAGCAGCGAGGAGGGGACAGGGGCTGATACGCAGTATTTT
TRBV7-2	TRBJ2-7	.	.	CASSFSPVKTYEQYF	TGTGCCAGCAGCTTTTCACCCGTGAAAACCTACGAGCAGTACTTC
TRBV7-3	TRBJ2-3	.	.	CASSLLGELTDTQYF	TGTGCCAGCAGCTTATTGGGGGAGCTCACAGATACGCAGTATTTT
TRBV7-6	TRBJ2-7	TRBD1	.	CASSLSGQAHEQYF	TGTGCCAGCAGCTTAAGCGGACAGGCCCACGAGCAGTACTTC
TRBV5-6	TRBJ2-2	.	.	CASSHLQGSSTGELFF	TGTGCCAGCAGTCACCTTCAGGGGTCCTCCACCGGGGAGCTGTTTTTT
TRBV7-6	TRBJ1-6	.	.	CASSLVSSYNSPLHF	TGTGCCAGCAGCTTAGTGAGCTCCTATAATTCACCCCTCCACTTT
TRBV19	TRBJ2-7	TRBD1	few	CASSIPGQSYEQYF	TGTGCCAGTAGTATTCCGGGACAGAGCTACGAGCAGTACTTC
TRBV7-8	TRBJ2-4	TRBD2	once	CASSLAARLAGIKNIQYF	TGTGCCAGCAGCTTAGCCGCAAGACTAGCGGGTATCAAAAACATTCAGTACTTC
TRBV2	TRBJ1-2	.	.	CASSDGYGYTF	TGTGCCAGCAGTGACGGCTATGGCTACACCTTC
TRBV28	TRBJ1-5	TRBD1	.	CATENWQGGQPQHF	TGTGCCACCGAGAACTGGCAGGGGGGTCAGCCCCAGCATTTT
TRBV6-5	TRBJ1-1	.	.	CASSQGTEAFF	TGTGCCAGCAGTCAGGGGACTGAAGCTTTCTTT
TRBV7-2	TRBJ1-1	.	.	CASSRGNSNTEAFF	TGTGCCAGCTCCCGGGGTAATTCGAACACTGAAGCTTTCTTT
TRBV10-3	TRBJ2-3	TRBD2	.	CAISEPAGGGTDTQYF	TGTGCCATCAGTGAGCCAGCGGGAGGGGGGACAGATACGCAGTATTTT
TRBV5-4	TRBJ2-3	.	.	CASSLPRRDTDTQYF	TGTGCCAGCAGCTTGCCCAGGCGAGACACAGATACGCAGTATTTT
TRBV28	TRBJ2-1	TRBD2	.	CASSPGLAGTNEQFF	TGTGCCAGCAGTCCCGGACTAGCGGGGACAAATGAGCAGTTCTTC
TRBV6-1	TRBJ1-2	.	.	CASSGRTDNPYGYTF	TGTGCCAGCAGTGGCCGGACAGACAACCCCTATGGCTACACCTTC
TRBV29-1	TRBJ1-2	TRBD1	.	CSVGRDRGAPGGYTF	TGCAGCGTTGGAAGGGACAGGGGCGCACCAGGGGGCTACACCTTC
TRBV5-1	TRBJ1-2	.	.	CASTEMGIYGYTF	TGCGCCAGCACCGAGATGGGTATCTATGGCTACACCTTC
TRBV6-6	TRBJ2-3	TRBD2	few	CASSRGLAGDTQYF	TGTGCCAGCAGCCGAGGACTAGCGGGAGATACGCAGTATTTT
TRBV10-1	TRBJ2-3	TRBD2	.	CASSEGLAGVLDGTDTQYF	TGCGCCAGCAGTGAGGGACTAGCGGGAGTCCTCGATGGCACAGATACGCAGTATTTT
TRBV4-1	TRBJ2-2	.	.	CASSHVGLATNTGELFF	TGCGCCAGCAGCCACGTCGGGCTAGCGACGAACACCGGGGAGCTGTTTTTT
TRBV5-1	TRBJ2-1	TRBD2	.	CASSRDSGTYNEQFF	TGCGCCAGCAGCCGTGATAGCGGGACCTACAATGAGCAGTTCTTC
TRBV5-3	TRBJ2-1	.	.	CARSPIGGGEQFF	TGTGCCAGAAGCCCGATTGGAGGGGGCGAGCAGTTCTTC
TRBV5-1	TRBJ1-1	.	.	CASTRAGRETEAFF	TGCGCCAGCACCCGGGCAGGGCGGGAGACTGAAGCTTTCTTT